This T cell receptor (beta chain) was sequenced in a study of T cell changes during pregnancy in multiple sclerosis. Here immunoSEQ multiplex PCR was the method, and the copy in TCRdb shows in-frame clones only, minus some. The table lists 49,000 or so clones, roughly 94% of them singletons, with 4.5% to 5.5% in the top ten. V gave up 5 bases and J gave up 6 bases; unmatched junction bases: 6. The CDR3 runs to 13 residues. Germline CDR1 and CDR2: SGHVS and FNYEAQ. This chain connects TRBV7-6 to TRBJ2-7, with TRBD1 matching 8 bases. Sequenced material: CD8+ T cells from peripheral blood mononuclear cells, taken before pregnancy. The origin of this receptor is a female donor with multiple sclerosis, enrolled in a pregnancy study. CDR3 sequence: CASSQMDRAEQYF. As DNA, the CDR3 is TGTGCCAGCAGCCAAATGGACAGGGCCGAGCAGTACTTC.